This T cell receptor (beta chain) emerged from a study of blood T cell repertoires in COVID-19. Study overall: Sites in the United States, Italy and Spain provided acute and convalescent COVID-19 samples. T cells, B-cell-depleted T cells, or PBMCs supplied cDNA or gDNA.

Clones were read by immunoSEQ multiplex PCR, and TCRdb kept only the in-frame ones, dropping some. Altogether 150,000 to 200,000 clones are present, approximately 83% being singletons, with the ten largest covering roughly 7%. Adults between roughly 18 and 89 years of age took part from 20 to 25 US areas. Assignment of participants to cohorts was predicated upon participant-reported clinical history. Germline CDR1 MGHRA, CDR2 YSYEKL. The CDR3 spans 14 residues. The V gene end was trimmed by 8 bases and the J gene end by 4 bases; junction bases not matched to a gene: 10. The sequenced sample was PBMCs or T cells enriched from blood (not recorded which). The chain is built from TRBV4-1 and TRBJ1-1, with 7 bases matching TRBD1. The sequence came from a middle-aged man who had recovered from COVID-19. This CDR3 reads CASGETGLGTEAFF. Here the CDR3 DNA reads TGCGCCAGCGGAGAGACAGGGCTGGGCACTGAAGCTTTCTTT.